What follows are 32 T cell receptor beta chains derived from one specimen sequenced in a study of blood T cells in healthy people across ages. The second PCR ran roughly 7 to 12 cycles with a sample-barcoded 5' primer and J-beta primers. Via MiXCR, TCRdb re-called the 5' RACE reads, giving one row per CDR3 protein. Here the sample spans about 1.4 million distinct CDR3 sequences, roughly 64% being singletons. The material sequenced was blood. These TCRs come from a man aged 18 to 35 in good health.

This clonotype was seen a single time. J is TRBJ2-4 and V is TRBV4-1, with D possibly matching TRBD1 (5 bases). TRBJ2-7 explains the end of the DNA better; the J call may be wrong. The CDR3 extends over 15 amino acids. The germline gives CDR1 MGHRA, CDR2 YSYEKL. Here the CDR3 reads CASSQDDTGYYEQYF. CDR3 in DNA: TGCGCCAGCAGCCAAGATGATACAGGTTACTACGAGCAGTACTTC.

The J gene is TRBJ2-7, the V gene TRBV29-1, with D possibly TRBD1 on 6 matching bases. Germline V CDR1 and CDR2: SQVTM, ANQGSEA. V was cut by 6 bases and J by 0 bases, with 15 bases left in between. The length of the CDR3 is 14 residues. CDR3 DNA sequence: TGCAGCGTCTCATTTACAGGGACCTCCTACGAGCAGTACTTC. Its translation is CSVSFTGTSYEQYF.

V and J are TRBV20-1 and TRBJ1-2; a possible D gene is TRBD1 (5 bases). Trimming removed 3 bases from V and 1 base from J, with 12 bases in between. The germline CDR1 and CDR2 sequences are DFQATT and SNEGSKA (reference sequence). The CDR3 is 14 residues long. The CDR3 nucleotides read TGCAGTGCTAGGGGGCAGGGAGGTAACTATGGCTACACCTTC. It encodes CSARGQGGNYGYTF.

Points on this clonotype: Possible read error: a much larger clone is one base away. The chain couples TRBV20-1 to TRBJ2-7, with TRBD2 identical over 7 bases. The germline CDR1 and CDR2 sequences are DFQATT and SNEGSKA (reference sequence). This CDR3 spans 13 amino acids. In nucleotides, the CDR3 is TGCGGTGCCATAAAGCGGGACCCCTACGAGCAGTACTTC. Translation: CGAIKRDPYEQYF.

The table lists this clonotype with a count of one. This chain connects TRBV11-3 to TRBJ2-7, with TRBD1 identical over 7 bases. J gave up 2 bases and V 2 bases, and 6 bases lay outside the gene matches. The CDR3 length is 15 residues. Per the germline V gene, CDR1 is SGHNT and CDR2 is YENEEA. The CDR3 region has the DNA TGTGCCAGCAGCTTAAGGACAGGTTCCCCCTACGAGCAGTACTTC. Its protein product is CASSLRTGSPYEQYF.

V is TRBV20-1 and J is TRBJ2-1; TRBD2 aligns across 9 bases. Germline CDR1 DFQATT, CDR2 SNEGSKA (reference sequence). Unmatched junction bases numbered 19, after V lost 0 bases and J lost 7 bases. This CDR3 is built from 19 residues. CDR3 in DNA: TGCAGTGCTAGAGATCTGGTAATAGCGGGAGCGCCTAATATAAATGAGCAGTTCTTC. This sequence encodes CSARDLVIAGAPNINEQFF.

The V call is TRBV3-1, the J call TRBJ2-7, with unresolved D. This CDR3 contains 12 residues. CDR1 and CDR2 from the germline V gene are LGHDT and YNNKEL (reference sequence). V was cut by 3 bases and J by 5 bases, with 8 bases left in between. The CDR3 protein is CASSQVFDEQYF. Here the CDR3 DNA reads TGTGCCAGCAGCCAGGTGTTCGACGAGCAGTACTTC.

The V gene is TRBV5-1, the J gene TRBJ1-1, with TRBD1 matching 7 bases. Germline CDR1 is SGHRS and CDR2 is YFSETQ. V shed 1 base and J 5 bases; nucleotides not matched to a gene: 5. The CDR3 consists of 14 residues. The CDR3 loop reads CASSLNRGWTEAFF. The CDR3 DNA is TGCGCCAGCAGCTTGAACAGGGGTTGGACTGAAGCTTTCTTT. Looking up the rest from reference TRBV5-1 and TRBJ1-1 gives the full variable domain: KAGVTQTPRYLIKTRGQQVTLSCSPISGHRSVSWYQQTPGQGLQFLFEYFSETQRNKGNFPGRFSGRQFSNSRSEMNVSTLELGDSALYLCASSLNRGWTEAFFGQGTRLTVV.

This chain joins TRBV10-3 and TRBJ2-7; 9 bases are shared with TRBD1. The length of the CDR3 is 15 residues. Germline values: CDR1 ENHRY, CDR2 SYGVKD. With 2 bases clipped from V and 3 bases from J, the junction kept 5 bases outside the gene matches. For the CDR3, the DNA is TGTGCCATCAGTGAGCCCGAGACAGGGGGCTACGAGCAGTACTTC. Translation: CAISEPETGGYEQYF.

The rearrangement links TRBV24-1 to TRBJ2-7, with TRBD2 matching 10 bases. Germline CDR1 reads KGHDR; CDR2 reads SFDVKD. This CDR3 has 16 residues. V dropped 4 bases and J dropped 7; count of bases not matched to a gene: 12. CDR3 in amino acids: CATSDPSGRAPNEQYF. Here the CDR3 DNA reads TGTGCCACCAGTGACCCCAGCGGGAGGGCACCCAATGAGCAGTACTTC.

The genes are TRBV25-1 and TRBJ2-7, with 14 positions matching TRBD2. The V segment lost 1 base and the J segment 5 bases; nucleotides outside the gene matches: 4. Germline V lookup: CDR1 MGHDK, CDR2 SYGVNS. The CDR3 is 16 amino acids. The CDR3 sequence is CASSELGLAGVDEQYF. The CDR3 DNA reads TGTGCCAGCAGTGAATTGGGACTAGCGGGGGTCGACGAGCAGTACTTC.

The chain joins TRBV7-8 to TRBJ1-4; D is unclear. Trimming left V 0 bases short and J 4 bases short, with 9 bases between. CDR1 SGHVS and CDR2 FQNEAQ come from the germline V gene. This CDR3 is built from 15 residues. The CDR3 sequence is CASSLADGYNEKLFF. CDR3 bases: TGTGCCAGCAGCTTAGCGGACGGGTATAATGAAAAACTGTTTTTT.

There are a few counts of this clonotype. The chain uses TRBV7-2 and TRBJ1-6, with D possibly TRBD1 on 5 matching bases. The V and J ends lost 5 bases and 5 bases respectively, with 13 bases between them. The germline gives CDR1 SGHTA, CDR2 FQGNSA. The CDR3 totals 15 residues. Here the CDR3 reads CASSPPGPNNSPLHF. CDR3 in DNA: TGTGCCAGCAGCCCTCCGGGACCCAATAATTCACCCCTCCACTTT.

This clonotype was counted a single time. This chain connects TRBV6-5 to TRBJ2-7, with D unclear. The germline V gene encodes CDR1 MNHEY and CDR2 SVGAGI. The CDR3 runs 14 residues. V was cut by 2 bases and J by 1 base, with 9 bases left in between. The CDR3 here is CASSYNYGSYEQYF. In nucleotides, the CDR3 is TGTGCCAGCAGTTACAACTACGGGTCCTACGAGCAGTACTTC.

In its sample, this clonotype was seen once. The DNA of the CDR3 is TGTGCCAGCAGCCCACTAGCGGTACCCTACGAGCAGTACTTC. Translated, it gives CASSPLAVPYEQYF. The V gene is TRBV7-2, the J gene TRBJ2-7; 8 nucleotides line up with TRBD2. Germline assignment: CDR1 SGHTA and CDR2 FQGNSA. With 5 bases clipped from V and 2 bases from J, the junction kept 5 bases outside the gene matches. The CDR3 loop spans 14 amino acids.

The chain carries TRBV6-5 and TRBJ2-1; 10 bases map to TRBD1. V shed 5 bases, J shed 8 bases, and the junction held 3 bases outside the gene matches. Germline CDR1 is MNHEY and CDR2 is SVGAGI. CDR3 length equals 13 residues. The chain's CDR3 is CASSRDRGDEQFF. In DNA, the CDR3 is TGTGCCAGCAGTCGGGACAGGGGCGATGAGCAGTTCTTC.

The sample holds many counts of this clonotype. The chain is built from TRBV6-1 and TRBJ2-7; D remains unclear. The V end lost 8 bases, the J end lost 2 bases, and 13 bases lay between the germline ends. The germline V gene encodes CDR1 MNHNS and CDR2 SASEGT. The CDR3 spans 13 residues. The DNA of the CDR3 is TGTGCCAGCCGAATGTCCTTGGCCTACGAGCAGTACTTC. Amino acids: CASRMSLAYEQYF.

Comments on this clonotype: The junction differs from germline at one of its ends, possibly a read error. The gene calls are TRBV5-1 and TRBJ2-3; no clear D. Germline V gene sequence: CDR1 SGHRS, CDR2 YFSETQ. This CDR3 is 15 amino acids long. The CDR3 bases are TGCGCCAGCAACTTGGACGGCGTAGTCACAGATACGCAGTATTTT. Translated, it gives CASNLDGVVTDTQYF.

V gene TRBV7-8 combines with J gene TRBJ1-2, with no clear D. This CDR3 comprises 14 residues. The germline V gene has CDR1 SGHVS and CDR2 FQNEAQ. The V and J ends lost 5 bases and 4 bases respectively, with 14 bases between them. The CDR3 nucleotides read TGTGCCAGCAGCATGCGGACCTCCGCCTATGGCTACACCTTC. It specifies CASSMRTSAYGYTF.

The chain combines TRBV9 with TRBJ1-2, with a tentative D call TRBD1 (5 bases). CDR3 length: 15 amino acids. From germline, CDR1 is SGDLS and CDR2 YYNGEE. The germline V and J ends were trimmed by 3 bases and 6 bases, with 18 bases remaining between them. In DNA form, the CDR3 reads TGTGCCAGCAGCGCTTGGGACGGTCGTGACCATGGCTACACCTTC. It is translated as CASSAWDGRDHGYTF.

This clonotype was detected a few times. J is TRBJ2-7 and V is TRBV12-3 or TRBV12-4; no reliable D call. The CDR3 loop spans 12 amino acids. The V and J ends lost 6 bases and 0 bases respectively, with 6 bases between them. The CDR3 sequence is CASSDNSYEQYF. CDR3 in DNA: TGTGCCAGCAGCGACAACTCCTACGAGCAGTACTTC.

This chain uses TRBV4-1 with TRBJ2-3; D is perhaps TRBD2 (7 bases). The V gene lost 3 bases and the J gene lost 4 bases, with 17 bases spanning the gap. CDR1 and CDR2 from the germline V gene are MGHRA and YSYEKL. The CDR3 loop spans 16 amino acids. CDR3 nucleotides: TGCGCCAGCAGCCAGTACACAGGGAGGGTATCAGATACGCAGTATTTT. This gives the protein CASSQYTGRVSDTQYF.

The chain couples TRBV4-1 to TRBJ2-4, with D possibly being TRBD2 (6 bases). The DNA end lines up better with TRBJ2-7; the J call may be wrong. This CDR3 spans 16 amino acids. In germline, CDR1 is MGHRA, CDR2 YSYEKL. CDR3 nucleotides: TGCGCCAGCAGCCAAGAAGAAGGAGGGAGAGCTGCCGAGCAGTACTTC. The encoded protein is CASSQEEGGRAAEQYF.

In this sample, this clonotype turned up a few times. The CDR3 DNA reads TGTGCCAGCAGCTTTTTAGGGCGGGAGCTGTTTTTT. Its protein product is CASSFLGRELFF. The V gene is TRBV5-6, the J gene TRBJ2-2; D uncertain. V lost 2 bases, J lost 9 bases, and 8 bases lay in between. CDR1 SGHDT and CDR2 YYEEEE come from the germline V gene. The CDR3 is made up of 12 amino acids.

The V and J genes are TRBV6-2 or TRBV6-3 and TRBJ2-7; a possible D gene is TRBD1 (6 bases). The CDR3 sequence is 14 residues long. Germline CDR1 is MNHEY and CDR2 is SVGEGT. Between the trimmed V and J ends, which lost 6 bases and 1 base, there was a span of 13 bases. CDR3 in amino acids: CASSRDIFSYEQYF. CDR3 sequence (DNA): TGTGCCAGCAGCCGGGACATCTTTTCCTACGAGCAGTACTTC.

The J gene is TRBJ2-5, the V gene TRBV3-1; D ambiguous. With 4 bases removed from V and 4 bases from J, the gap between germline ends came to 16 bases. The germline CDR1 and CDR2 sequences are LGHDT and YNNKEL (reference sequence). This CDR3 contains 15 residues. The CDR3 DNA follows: TGTGCCAGCAGCCGAATCACAGCATCATTAGAGACCCAGTACTTC. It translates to CASSRITASLETQYF.

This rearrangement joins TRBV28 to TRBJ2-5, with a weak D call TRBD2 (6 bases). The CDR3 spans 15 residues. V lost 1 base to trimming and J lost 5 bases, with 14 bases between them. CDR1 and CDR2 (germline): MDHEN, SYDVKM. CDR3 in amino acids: CASSLSRGIRETQYF. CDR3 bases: TGTGCCAGCAGTTTATCTCGGGGGATTAGGGAGACCCAGTACTTC.

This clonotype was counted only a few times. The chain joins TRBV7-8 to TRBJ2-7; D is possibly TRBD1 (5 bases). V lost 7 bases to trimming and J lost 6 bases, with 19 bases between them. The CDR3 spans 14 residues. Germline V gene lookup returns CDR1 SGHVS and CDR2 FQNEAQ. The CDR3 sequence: CASTSPEEQGEQYF. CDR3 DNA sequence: TGTGCCAGCACCTCCCCCGAGGAGCAGGGCGAGCAGTACTTC.

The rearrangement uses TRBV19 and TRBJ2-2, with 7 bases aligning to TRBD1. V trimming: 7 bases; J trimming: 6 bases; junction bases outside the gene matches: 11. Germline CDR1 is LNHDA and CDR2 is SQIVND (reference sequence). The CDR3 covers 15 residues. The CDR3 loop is CASNQGGVYAGELFF. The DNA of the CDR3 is TGTGCCAGTAACCAAGGGGGCGTATACGCCGGGGAGCTGTTTTTT.

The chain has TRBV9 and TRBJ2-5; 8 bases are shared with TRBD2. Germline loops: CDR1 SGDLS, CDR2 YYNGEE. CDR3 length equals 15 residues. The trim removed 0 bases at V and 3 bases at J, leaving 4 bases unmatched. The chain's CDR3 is CASSVGTSGKETQYF. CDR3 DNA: TGTGCCAGCAGCGTAGGTACTAGCGGTAAAGAGACCCAGTACTTC. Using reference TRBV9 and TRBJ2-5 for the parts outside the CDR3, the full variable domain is DSGVTQTPKHLITATGQRVTLRCSPRSGDLSVYWYQQSLDQGLQFLIQYYNGEERAKGNILERFSAQQFPDLHSELNLSSLELGDSALYFCASSVGTSGKETQYFGPGTRLLVL.

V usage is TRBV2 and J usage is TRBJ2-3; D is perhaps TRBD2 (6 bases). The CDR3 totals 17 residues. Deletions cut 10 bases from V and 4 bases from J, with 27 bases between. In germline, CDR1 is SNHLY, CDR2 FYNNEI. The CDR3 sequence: CATSWAGTHAVADTQYF. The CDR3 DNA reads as TGTGCCACTTCATGGGCAGGGACTCACGCCGTGGCAGATACGCAGTATTTT.

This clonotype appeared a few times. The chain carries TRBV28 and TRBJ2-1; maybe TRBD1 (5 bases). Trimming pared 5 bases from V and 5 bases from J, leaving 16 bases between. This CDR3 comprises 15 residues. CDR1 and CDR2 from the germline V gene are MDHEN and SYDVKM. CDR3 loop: CASSPPGKDHNEQFF. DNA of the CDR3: TGTGCCAGCAGTCCTCCAGGGAAAGACCACAATGAGCAGTTCTTC.